This is a list of T cell receptor beta chains from one sample in a study of response to subunit inactivated influenza vaccine. One entry per CDR3 protein, called by TCRdb with MiXCR from the RT-PCR reads. The sample carries hundreds of thousands of distinct CDR3 sequences, 12% to 15% recorded once. Sequencing used PBMCs from blood, obtained 14 days before vaccination. The receptors stem from a man between 45 and 60 years old who received an inactivated influenza vaccine. The CDR3 runs from the conserved cysteine through the conserved F or W. The D gene is left open where the match is weak. Size is omitted from some rows. Given values are once, few, many or a class for expanded clones.

j_call clone_size v_call d_call cdr3_nt cdr3_aa
TRBJ1-2 many TRBV12-3/TRBV12-4 TRBD1 TGTGCCAGCAGGGGGCTACGGGACAGGGGAAGGAGTGGCTACACCTTC CASRGLRDRGRSGYTF
TRBJ2-5 . TRBV9 TRBD2 TGTGCCAGCAGCCGGGGGACTAGCGGGAGGGCCCTCGTTGAGACCCAGTACTTC CASSRGTSGRALVETQYF
TRBJ2-1 . TRBV21-1 . TGTGCCAGCACCATAAGGGACGGGACAGTTTACAATGAGCAGTTCTTC CASTIRDGTVYNEQFF
TRBJ2-3 . TRBV2 TRBD2 TGTGCCAGCAGTGAAGCTAGCGGGGGGGCCGCTGATACGCAGTATTTT CASSEASGGAADTQYF
TRBJ1-2 . TRBV5-1 . TGCGCCAGCAGCCCTGGACGGCTCTATGGCTACACCTTC CASSPGRLYGYTF
TRBJ2-3 . TRBV18 . TGTGCCAGCTCACCACGGGGAACAGATACGCAGTATTTT CASSPRGTDTQYF
TRBJ2-7 many TRBV20-1 . TGCAGTGCCCCAGTCGGGAGTGCTTGGGAGCAGTACTTC CSAPVGSAWEQYF
TRBJ2-5 . TRBV5-1 . TGCGCCAGCAGCTTGGTGCAGGGACCCCAAGAGACCCAGTACTTC CASSLVQGPQETQYF
TRBJ2-1 few TRBV7-2 TRBD2 TGTGCCAGCAGCAGAAACCTAGCGGGAGGCGACAATGAGCAGTTCTTC CASSRNLAGGDNEQFF
TRBJ2-7 . TRBV15 . TGTGCCACCAGCAGAGATATGGGGACCCCTCGGAACGAGCAGTACTTC CATSRDMGTPRNEQYF
TRBJ2-1 few TRBV20-1 TRBD1 TGCAGTGCTAGAGGGGACAGGGAATACAATGAGCAGTTCTTC CSARGDREYNEQFF
TRBJ2-7 . TRBV28 . TGTGCCGGAAGTAGCGGTAGCTCCTACGAGCAGTACTTC CAGSSGSSYEQYF
TRBJ2-7 few TRBV10-3 . TGTGCCATCAGTGAGTCGGTCATAATTGGTCAGGGAGCCTACGAGCAGTACTTC CAISESVIIGQGAYEQYF
TRBJ1-1 . TRBV10-3 TRBD1 TGTGCCATCACAGGGGGGAACACTGAAGCTTTCTTT CAITGGNTEAFF
TRBJ2-7 few TRBV10-3 . TGTGCCAGGCTTACAGCTACACGCCCTTCCTACGAGCAGTACTTC CARLTATRPSYEQYF
TRBJ2-3 many TRBV12-3/TRBV12-4 . TGTGCCAGCAGTTTTTCTGGGAGCGATACGCAGTATTTT CASSFSGSDTQYF
TRBJ1-5 few TRBV10-3 . TGTGCCACCGGGGACGATGGGGGCAATCAGCCCCAGCATTTT CATGDDGGNQPQHF
TRBJ2-3 . TRBV20-1 . TGCAGTGCTCTCTCGGGATCTAGCACAGATACGCAGTATTTT CSALSGSSTDTQYF
TRBJ2-7 . TRBV20-1 TRBD1 TGCAGTGCTAGAAGAAACAGGGGCTTAAACTCCTACGAGCAGTACTTC CSARRNRGLNSYEQYF
TRBJ2-2 few TRBV7-8 TRBD1 TGTGCCAGCAGTCCTCAGGGGGCTCTCACCGGGGAGCTGTTTTTT CASSPQGALTGELFF
TRBJ2-2 many TRBV7-9 . TGTGCCAGCAGCGGGGGACTTAATGGACTTACCGGGGAGCTGTTTTTT CASSGGLNGLTGELFF
TRBJ1-2 few TRBV6-2/TRBV6-3 . TGTGCCAGCAGTTACGGTCTGGACTATGGCTACACCTTC CASSYGLDYGYTF
TRBJ2-7 . TRBV6-5 TRBD2 TGTGCCAGCAGTTACGAGGGTAGGGGAGGGGTCTACGAGCAGTACTTC CASSYEGRGGVYEQYF
TRBJ2-2 few TRBV6-1 TRBD2 TGTGCCACAAAGGGACTAACGAACACCGGGGAGCTGTTTTTT CATKGLTNTGELFF
TRBJ2-7 . TRBV4-1 TRBD2 TGCGCCAGCAGCCAGGTTGATGGGGGAGCGGGGTACGAGCAGTACTTC CASSQVDGGAGYEQYF
TRBJ1-6 few TRBV15 TRBD1 TGTGCCACCAGCAGTACTCCGACAGGGGCGAATAATTCACCCCTCCACTTT CATSSTPTGANNSPLHF
TRBJ2-1 . TRBV5-1 TRBD2 TGCGCCAGCGCCCGGGGGGACTCCTACAATGAGCAGTTCTTC CASARGDSYNEQFF
TRBJ2-2 . TRBV2 TRBD1 TGTGCCAGCAGTGAGACAGGGGCCACCGGGGAGCTGTTTTTT CASSETGATGELFF
TRBJ1-1 many TRBV5-1 . TGCGCCAGCAGATTTTCCCCCTCCGGGACATACACTGAAGCTTTCTTT CASRFSPSGTYTEAFF
TRBJ1-1 . TRBV20-1 . TGCAGTGCTAGATCGGGGACGGTGAACACTGAAGCTTTCTTT CSARSGTVNTEAFF
TRBJ2-3 few TRBV7-9 TRBD1 TGTGCCAGCAGCTTAAAGATGGGACAGGGATACGCAGATACGCAGTATTTT CASSLKMGQGYADTQYF
TRBJ2-1 . TRBV9 . TGTGCCTCGGGGGGCGGGGGAGGTAACAATGAGCAGTTCTTC CASGGGGGNNEQFF
TRBJ2-1 . TRBV28 . TGTGCCAGCAGTTTAGGGGGGTATAGGACAAATGAGCAGTTCTTC CASSLGGYRTNEQFF
TRBJ2-1 . TRBV20-1 . TGCAGTGCTAGAGATTCCGGGACCTACTACAATGAGCAGTTCTTC CSARDSGTYYNEQFF
TRBJ2-1 few TRBV7-8 . TGTGCCAGCAGCCCTCGCAGGGGGGTTGTAAATGAGCAGTTCTTC CASSPRRGVVNEQFF
TRBJ2-3 many TRBV5-1 TRBD1 TGCGCCAGCAGCTTGGCCAGGGGGAAGGATACGCAGTATTTT CASSLARGKDTQYF
TRBJ2-5 few TRBV5-6 . TGTGCCAGCAGCTTCTGGGGGCGGGAGACCCAGTACTTC CASSFWGRETQYF
TRBJ2-3 . TRBV12-3/TRBV12-4 . TGTGCCAGCAGTTCGGTTGGGGTCCGCGCAGATACGCAGTATTTT CASSSVGVRADTQYF
TRBJ2-2 many TRBV29-1 TRBD1 TGCAGCGCCGGACAGGCCTCCGGGGAGCTGTTTTTT CSAGQASGELFF
TRBJ2-7 few TRBV9 TRBD2 TGTGCCAGCAGCCCTAGGACTAGCGGAGCTCACTCCTACGAGCAGTACTTC CASSPRTSGAHSYEQYF
TRBJ2-1 . TRBV7-9 TRBD2 TGTGCCAGCAGCTCAGATAGCGGGAACAGTGAGCAGTTCTTC CASSSDSGNSEQFF
TRBJ2-1 . TRBV11-1 TRBD1 TGTGCCAGCAGCCCCCCTGGGGGCAGGGGGCACAATGAGCAGTTCTTC CASSPPGGRGHNEQFF
TRBJ2-5 few TRBV3-1 TRBD2 TGTGCCAGCACGTCGGGGGGGAGCCGTGCCGGGGCCCAGTACTTC CASTSGGSRAGAQYF
TRBJ2-2 few TRBV18 TRBD2 TGTGCCAGCTCACCCCCGCGTAGCGGGAGTGACCCCGGGGAGCTGTTTTTT CASSPPRSGSDPGELFF
TRBJ1-2 . TRBV5-1 . TGCGCCAGCAGCTTGTCAGCGCGGAACTATGGCTACACCTTC CASSLSARNYGYTF
TRBJ2-3 few TRBV7-2 TRBD2 TGTGCCAGCAGGCGAACTAGCGGGGGAAACACAGATACGCAGTATTTT CASRRTSGGNTDTQYF
TRBJ1-5 . TRBV12-3/TRBV12-4 TRBD1 TGTGCCAGCAACATTCAGGGGGCTGGGCAGCCCCAGCATTTT CASNIQGAGQPQHF
TRBJ1-2 . TRBV12-3/TRBV12-4 . TGTGCCAGCAGTAAAACTACATCTAACTATGGCTACACCTTC CASSKTTSNYGYTF
TRBJ1-2 many TRBV6-1 . TGTGCCAGCGCCCTCTCTGGGTCCTTTTTTAACTATGGCTACACCTTC CASALSGSFFNYGYTF
TRBJ2-5 few TRBV10-2 . TGCGCCAGCAGTGTTGAGCAGGGGACACAAGAGACCCAGTACTTC CASSVEQGTQETQYF
TRBJ2-7 many TRBV5-6 . TGTGCCAGCAGCCGGACAGATTACGAGCAGTACTTC CASSRTDYEQYF
TRBJ1-1 few TRBV7-9 . TGTGCCAGCAGCTTCGACCTAGAGACTGAAGCTTTCTTT CASSFDLETEAFF
TRBJ2-1 . TRBV11-2 TRBD2 TGTGCCAGCAGCTTAGGTTACCCCACGGGAGGGTACAATGAGCAGTTCTTC CASSLGYPTGGYNEQFF
TRBJ1-5 few TRBV2 . TGTGCCAGCAGTGAAAGGGGGTGGAGCAATCAGCCCCAGCATTTT CASSERGWSNQPQHF
TRBJ2-5 . TRBV7-6 TRBD2 TGTGCCAGCAGCCGACTCGTAGCGGGGCCTCAAGAGACCCAGTACTTC CASSRLVAGPQETQYF
TRBJ2-3 . TRBV7-8 . TGTGCCAGCAGCCCCTCAGGGTTGGTTGATACGCAGTATTTT CASSPSGLVDTQYF
TRBJ2-7 . TRBV5-6 . TGTGCCAGCAGCGGCCGGGCCAGAGGCAACGAGCAGTACTTC CASSGRARGNEQYF